This T cell receptor beta chain derives from a study of shared clonotypes between healthy human individuals. Study overall: There were three CD4 naive, three CD4 memory, two CD8 naive and one CD8 memory plates per donor.

Remarks on this clone: Its target is unknown.

Whole-study findings and limits: With several donors compared, roughly 4.9% of naive CD4 clonotypes were shared.

Deep was the level at which the assay was run. Clones were read by immunoSEQ multiplex PCR, and TCRdb kept only the in-frame ones, dropping some. The sample records some 2,400,000 clones, around 95% being singletons. The germline CDR1 and CDR2 sequences are SGHNT and YYREEE (reference sequence). The V gene lost 0 bases and the J gene lost 4 bases, with 16 bases spanning the gap. The CDR3 totals 17 residues. Sequenced: naive CD4+ T cells sorted from blood. Subset defined: CD45RA+ positively selected. The sequence came from a man between 18 and 35 years old in good health. V and J are TRBV5-4 and TRBJ2-2; D might be TRBD1 (6 bases). This CDR3 is CASSLASRGTSTGELFF. CDR3 sequence (DNA): TGTGCCAGCAGCTTGGCTAGTAGAGGGACATCCACCGGGGAGCTGTTTTTT.